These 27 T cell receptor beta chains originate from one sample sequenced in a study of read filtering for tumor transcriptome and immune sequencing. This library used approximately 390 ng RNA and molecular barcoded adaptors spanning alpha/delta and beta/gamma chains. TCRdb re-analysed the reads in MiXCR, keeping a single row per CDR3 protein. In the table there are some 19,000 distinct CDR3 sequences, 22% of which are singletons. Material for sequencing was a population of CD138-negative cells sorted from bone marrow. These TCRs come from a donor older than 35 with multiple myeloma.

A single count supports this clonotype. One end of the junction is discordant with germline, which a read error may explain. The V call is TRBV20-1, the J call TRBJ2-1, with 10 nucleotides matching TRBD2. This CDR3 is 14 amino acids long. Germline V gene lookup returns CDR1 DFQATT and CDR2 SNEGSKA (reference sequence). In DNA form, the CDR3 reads TGCAGTGCCAGAGGTACTAGCGGGATCGATGAGCAGTTCTTC. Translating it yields CSARGTSGIDEQFF.

CDR3 sequence (DNA): TGCAGTGCAAGCGGACCGAAAGTCTCTGGCTACACCTTC. The encoded protein is CSASGPKVSGYTF. The V call is TRBV20-1, the J call TRBJ1-2; no reliable D call. Trimming took 6 bases from V and 7 from J, leaving 18 bases between them. This CDR3 region has 13 residues. Germline V gene lookup returns CDR1 DFQATT and CDR2 SNEGSKA (reference sequence).

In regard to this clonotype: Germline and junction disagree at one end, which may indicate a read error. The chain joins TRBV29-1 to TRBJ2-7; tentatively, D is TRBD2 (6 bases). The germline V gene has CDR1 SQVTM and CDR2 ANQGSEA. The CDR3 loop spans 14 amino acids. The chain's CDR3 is CSAEPSAPENEQYF. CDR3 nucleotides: TGCAGCGCTGAACCTAGCGCGCCAGAGAACGAGCAGTACTTC.

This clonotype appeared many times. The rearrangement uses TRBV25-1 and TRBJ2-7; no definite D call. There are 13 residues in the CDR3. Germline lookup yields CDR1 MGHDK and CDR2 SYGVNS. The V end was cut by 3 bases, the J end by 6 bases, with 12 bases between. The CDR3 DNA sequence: TGTGCCAGCAGTGATCAAATTTGGGGCGAGCAGTACTTC. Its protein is CASSDQIWGEQYF.

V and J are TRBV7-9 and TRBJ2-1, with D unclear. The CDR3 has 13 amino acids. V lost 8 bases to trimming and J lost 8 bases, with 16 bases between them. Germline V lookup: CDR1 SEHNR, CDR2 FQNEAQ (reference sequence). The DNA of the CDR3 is TGTGCCAGCCAAGGCCCCTCGGCGGATGAGCAGTTCTTC. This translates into CASQGPSADEQFF.

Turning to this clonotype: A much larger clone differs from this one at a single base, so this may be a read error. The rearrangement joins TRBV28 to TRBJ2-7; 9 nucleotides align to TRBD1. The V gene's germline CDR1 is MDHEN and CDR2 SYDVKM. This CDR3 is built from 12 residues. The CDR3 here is CASSHRGHEQHF. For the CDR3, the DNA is TGTGCCAGCAGTCACAGGGGGCACGAGCAGCACTTC.

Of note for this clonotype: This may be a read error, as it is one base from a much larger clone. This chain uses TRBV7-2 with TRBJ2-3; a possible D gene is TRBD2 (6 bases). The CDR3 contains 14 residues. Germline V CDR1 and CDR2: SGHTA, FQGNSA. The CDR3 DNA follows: TGTGCCAGCAGCCCTATTACTAGCACAGGTACGCAGTATTTT. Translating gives CASSPITSTGTQYF.

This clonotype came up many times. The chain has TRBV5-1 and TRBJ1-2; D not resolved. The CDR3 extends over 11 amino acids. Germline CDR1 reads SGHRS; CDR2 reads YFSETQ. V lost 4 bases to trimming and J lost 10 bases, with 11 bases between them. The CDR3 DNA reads TGCGCCAGCAGCGTCGACACATACTACACCTTC. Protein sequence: CASSVDTYYTF. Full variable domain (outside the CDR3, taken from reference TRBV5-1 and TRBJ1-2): KAGVTQTPRYLIKTRGQQVTLSCSPISGHRSVSWYQQTPGQGLQFLFEYFSETQRNKGNFPGRFSGRQFSNSRSEMNVSTLELGDSALYLCASSVDTYYTFGSGTRLTVV.

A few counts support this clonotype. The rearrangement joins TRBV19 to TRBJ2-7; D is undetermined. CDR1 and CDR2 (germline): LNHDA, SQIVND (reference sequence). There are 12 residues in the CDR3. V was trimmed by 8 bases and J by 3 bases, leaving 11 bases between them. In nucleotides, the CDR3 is TGTGCCAGTGGTCCGGTTGGCTACGAGCAGTACTTC. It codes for CASGPVGYEQYF.

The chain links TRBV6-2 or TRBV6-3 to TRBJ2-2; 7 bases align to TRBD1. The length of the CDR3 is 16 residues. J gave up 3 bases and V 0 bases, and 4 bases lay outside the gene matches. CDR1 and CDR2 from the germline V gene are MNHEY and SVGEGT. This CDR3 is CASSYSGQMDTGELFF. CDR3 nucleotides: TGTGCCAGCAGTTACTCGGGACAGATGGACACCGGGGAGCTGTTTTTT.

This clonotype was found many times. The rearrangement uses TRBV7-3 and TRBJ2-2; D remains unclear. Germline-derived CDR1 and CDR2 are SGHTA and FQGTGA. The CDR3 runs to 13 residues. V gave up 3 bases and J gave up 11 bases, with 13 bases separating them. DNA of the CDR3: TGTGCCAGCAGCTTCCCTCCGAGTGACGAGCTGTTTTTT. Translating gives CASSFPPSDELFF.

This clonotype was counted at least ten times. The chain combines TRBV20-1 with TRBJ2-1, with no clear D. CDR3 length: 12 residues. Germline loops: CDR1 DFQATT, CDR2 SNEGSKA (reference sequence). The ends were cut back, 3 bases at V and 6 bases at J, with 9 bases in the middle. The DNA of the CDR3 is TGCAGTGCTAGGTTCGGAAGCAATGAGCAGTTCTTC. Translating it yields CSARFGSNEQFF.

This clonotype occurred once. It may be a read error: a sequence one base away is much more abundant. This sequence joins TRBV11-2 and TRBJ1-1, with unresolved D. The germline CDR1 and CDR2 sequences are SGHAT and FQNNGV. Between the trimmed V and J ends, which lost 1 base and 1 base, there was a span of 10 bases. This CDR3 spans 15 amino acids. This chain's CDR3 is CASSLVVGRNTEAFF. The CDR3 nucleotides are TGTGCCAGCAGCTTAGTGGTAGGGCGGAACACTGAAGCTTTCTTT.

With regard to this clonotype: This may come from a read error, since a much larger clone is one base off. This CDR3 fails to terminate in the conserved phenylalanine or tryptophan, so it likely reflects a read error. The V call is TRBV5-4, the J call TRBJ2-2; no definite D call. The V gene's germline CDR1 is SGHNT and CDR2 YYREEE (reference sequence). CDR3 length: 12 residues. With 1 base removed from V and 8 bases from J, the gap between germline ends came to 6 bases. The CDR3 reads CASSLSGGELFS. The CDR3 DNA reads TGTGCCAGCAGCTTGTCCGGTGGGGAGCTGTTTTCT.

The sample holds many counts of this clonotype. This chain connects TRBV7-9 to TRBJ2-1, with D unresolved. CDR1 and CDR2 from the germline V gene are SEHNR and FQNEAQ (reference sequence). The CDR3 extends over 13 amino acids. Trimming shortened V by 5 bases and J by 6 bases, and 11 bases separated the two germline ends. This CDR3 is CASSREGPNEQFF. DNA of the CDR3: TGTGCCAGCAGCCGAGAAGGACCCAATGAGCAGTTCTTC.

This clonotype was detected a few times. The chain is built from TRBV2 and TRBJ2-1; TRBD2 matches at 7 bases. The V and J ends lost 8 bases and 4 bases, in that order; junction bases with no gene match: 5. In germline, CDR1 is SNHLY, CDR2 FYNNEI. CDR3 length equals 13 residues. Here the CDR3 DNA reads TGTGCCAGCGTGAGGGGAGGGTACAATGAGCAGTTCTTC. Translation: CASVRGGYNEQFF.

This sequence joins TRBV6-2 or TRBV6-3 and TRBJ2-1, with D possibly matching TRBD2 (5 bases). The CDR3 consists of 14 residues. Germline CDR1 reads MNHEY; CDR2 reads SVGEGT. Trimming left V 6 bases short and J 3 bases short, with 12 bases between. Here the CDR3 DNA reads TGTGCCAGCAGGACATACGGGGTCTACAATGAGCAGTTCTTC. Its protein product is CASRTYGVYNEQFF.

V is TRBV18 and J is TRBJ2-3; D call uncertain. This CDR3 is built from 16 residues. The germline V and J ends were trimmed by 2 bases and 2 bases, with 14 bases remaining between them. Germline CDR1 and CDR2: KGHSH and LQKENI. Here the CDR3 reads CASSPFKSTYTDTQYF. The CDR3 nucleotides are TGTGCCAGCTCACCATTCAAGTCTACTTACACAGATACGCAGTATTTT.

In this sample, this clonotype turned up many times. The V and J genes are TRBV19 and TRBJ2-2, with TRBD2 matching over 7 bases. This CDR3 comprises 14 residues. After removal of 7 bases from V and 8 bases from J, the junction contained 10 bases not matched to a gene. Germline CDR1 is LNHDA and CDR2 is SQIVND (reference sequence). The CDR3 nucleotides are TGTGCCAGTACGACGGCTAGCGGTCCGGGGGAGCTGTTTTTT. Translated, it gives CASTTASGPGELFF.

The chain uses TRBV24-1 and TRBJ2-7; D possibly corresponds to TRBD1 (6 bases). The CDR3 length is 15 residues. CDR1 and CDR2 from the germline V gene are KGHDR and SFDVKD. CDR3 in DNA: TGTGCAACCCGTGCCCGGGACAAAGGGTTCGACGAGCAGTACTTC. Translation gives CATRARDKGFDEQYF.

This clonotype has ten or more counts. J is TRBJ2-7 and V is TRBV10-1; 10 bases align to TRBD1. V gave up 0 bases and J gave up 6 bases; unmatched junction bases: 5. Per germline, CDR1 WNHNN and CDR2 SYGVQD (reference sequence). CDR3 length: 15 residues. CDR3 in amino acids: CASSESGTGVGEQYF. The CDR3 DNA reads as TGCGCCAGCAGTGAGTCCGGGACAGGGGTCGGCGAGCAGTACTTC.

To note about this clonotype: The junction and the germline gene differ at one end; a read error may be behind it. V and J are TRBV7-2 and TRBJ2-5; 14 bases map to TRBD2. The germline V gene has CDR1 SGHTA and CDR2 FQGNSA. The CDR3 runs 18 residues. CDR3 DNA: TGTGCCAGCAGCCCAGGGACTAGCGGGAGCCTACTCCGGGAGATCCAGTACTTC. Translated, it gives CASSPGTSGSLLREIQYF.

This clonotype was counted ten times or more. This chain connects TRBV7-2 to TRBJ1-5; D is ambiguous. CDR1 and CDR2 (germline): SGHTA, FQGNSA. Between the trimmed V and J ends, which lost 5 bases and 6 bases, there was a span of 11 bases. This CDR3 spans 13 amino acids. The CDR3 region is CASSPNRAQPQHF. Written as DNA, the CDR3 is TGTGCCAGCAGCCCGAATAGGGCTCAGCCCCAGCATTTT. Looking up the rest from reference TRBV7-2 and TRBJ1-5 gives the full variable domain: GAGVSQSPSNKVTEKGKDVELRCDPISGHTALYWYRQSLGQGLEFLIYFQGNSAPDKSGLPSDRFSAERTGGSVSTLTIQRTQQEDSAVYLCASSPNRAQPQHFGDGTRLSIL.

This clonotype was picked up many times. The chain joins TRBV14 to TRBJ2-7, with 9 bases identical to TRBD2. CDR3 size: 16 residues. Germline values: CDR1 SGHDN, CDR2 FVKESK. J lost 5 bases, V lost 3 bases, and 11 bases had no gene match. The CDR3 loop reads CASSQPGTSLSDEQYF. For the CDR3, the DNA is TGTGCCAGCAGCCAGCCCGGGACTAGCTTATCTGACGAGCAGTACTTC.

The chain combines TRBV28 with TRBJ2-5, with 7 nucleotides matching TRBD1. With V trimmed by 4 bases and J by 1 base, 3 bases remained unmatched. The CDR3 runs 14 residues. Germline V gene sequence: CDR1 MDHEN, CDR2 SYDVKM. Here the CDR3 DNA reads TGTGCCAGCAGTTCCCGGACAGGCCAAGAGACCCAGTACTTC. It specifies CASSSRTGQETQYF.

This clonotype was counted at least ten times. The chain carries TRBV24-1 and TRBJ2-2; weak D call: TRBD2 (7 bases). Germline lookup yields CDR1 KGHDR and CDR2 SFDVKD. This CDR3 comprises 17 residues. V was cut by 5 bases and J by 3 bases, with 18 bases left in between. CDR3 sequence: CATSGDRGARDTGELFF. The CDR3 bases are TGTGCCACCAGTGGCGATCGGGGGGCGCGGGACACCGGGGAGCTGTTTTTT.

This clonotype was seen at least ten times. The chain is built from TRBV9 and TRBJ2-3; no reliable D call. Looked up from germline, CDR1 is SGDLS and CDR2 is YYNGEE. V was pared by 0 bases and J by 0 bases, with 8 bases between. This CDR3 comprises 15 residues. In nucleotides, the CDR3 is TGTGCCAGCAGCGTAGGCGCCTCTAGCACAGATACGCAGTATTTT. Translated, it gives CASSVGASSTDTQYF.